This T cell receptor beta chain was captured by sequencing in a study of CD8 T cells in Susac syndrome. There are a few counts of this clonotype. Sequencing of TCR beta was performed on blood CD8+ T cells and on blood CD4+ T cells. It was healthy donors who served as the controls, matched for age and sex. The CDR3 consists of 13 residues. Trimming stripped 4 bases from V and 2 bases from J, with 9 bases between. Germline assignment: CDR1 SGDLS and CDR2 YYNGEE. Random hexamers were used to reverse transcribe roughly 0.5 to 1 ug of RNA. The authors amplified TCR beta CDR3 across 54 Vbeta and 13 Jbeta using immunoSEQ multiplex PCR. Using its own MiXCR run on the immunoSEQ multiplex PCR reads, TCRdb lists one record per CDR3 protein. The sample holds 70,000 to 100,000 distinct CDR3 sequences, 90% to 95% seen once.

The material sequenced was CD8+ T cells from PBMCs. The rearrangement links TRBV9 to TRBJ1-1; D uncertain. The source is a human donor in good health. CDR3 coding DNA: TGTGCCAGCAGCCCGGGCCTAAACACTGAAGCTTTCTTT. It is translated as CASSPGLNTEAFF.